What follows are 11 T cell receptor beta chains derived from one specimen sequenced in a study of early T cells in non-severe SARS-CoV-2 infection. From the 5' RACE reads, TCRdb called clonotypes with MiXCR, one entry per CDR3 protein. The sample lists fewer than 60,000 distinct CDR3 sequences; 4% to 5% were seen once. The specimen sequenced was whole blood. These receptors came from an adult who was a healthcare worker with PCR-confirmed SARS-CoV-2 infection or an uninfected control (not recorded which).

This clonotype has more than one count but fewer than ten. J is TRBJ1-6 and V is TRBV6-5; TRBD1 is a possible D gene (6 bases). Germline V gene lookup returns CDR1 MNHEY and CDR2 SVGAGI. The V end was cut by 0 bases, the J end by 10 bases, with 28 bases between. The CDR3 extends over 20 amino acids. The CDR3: CASSYSVGRWGDRPTSPLHF. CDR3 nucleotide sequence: TGTGCCAGCAGTTACTCGGTCGGTCGTTGGGGAGACAGGCCCACCTCACCCCTCCACTTT.

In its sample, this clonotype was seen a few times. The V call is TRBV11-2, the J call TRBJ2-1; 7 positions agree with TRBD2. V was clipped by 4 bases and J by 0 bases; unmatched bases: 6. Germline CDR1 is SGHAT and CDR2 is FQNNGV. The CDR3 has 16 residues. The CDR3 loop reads CASSSHGGDSYNEQFF. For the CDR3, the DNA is TGTGCCAGCAGCTCTCATGGGGGGGACTCCTACAATGAGCAGTTCTTC. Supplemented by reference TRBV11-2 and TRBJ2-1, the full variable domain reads EAGVAQSPRYKIIEKRQSVAFWCNPISGHATLYWYQQILGQGPKLLIQFQNNGVVDDSQLPKDRFSAERLKGVDSTLKIQPAKLEDSAVYLCASSSHGGDSYNEQFFGPGTRLTVL.

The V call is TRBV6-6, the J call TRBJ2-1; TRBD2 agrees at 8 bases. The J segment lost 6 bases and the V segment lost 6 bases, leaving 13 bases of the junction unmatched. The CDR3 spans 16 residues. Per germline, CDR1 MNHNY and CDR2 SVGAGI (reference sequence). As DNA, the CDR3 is TGTGCCAGCAGCCCGCGGAAGCGGGAGTGGGTCAATGAGCAGTTCTTC. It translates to CASSPRKREWVNEQFF.

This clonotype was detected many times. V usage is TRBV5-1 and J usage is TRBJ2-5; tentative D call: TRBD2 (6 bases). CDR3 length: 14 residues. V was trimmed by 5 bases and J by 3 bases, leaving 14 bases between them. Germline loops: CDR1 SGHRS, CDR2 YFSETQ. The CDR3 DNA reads TGCGCCAGCAGTCCTAGCGCACAGGAAGAGACCCAGTACTTC. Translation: CASSPSAQEETQYF.

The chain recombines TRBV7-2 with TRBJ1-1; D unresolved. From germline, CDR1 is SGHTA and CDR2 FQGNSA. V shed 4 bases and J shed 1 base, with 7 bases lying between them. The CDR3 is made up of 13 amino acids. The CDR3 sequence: CASSWERNTEAFF. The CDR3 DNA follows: TGTGCCAGCAGCTGGGAAAGGAACACTGAAGCTTTCTTT.

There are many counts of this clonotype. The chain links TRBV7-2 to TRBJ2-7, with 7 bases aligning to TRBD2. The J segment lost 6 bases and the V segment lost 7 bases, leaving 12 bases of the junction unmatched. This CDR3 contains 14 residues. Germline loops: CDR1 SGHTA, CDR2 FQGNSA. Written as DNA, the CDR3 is TGTGCCAGCACAGAGAGGAGCGGGGCTGTCGAGCAGTACTTC. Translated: CASTERSGAVEQYF.

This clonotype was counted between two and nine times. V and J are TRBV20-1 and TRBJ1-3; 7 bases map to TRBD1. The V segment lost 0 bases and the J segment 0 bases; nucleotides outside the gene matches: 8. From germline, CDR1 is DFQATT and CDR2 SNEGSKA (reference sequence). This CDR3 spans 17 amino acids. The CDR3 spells CSARDGGQLSSGNTIYF. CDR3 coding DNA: TGCAGTGCTAGAGACGGGGGACAGCTGAGCTCTGGAAACACCATATATTTT.

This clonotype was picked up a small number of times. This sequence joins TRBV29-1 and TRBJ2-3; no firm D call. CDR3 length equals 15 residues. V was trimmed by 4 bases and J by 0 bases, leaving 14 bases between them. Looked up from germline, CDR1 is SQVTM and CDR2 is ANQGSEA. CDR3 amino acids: CSVARKGDSTDTQYF. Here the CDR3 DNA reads TGCAGCGTTGCCCGGAAGGGCGACAGCACAGATACGCAGTATTTT.

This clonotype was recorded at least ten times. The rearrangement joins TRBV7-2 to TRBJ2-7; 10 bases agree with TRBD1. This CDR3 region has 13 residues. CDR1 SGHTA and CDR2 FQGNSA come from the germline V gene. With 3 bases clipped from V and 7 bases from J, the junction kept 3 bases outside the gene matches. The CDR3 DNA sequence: TGTGCCAGCAGCTTTGGACAGGGGGGAGAGCAGTACTTC. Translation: CASSFGQGGEQYF.

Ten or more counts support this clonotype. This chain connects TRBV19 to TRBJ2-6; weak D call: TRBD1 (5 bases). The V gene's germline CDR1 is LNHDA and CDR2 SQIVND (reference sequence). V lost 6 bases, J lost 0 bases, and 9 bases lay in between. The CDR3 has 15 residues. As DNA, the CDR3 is TGTGCCAGTAGCATCGACAGCTCTGGGGCCAACGTCCTGACTTTC. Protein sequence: CASSIDSSGANVLTF.

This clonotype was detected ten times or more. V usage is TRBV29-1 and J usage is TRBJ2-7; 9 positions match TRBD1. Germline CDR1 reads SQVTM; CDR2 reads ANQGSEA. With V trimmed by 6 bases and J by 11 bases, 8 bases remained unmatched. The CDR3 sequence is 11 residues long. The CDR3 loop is CSVVGQGMKYF. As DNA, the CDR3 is TGCAGCGTCGTTGGACAGGGGATGAAGTACTTC.